The entry that follows covers one T cell receptor (delta chain) sequence. TCRdb reprocessed the reads through CATT. The sample lists 5,700 or so delta-chain clones; approximately 14% were seen once. Germline values: CDR1 GEAIGNYY, CDR2 EKD. The ends lost 0 bases at V and 3 bases at J; junction bases unmatched: 14. This CDR3 comprises 18 residues. This specimen comes from a study of gamma-delta chains in newborns, infants, children. Study as a whole: Microbial exposure reportedly drives polyclonal innate γδ T cell expansion after birth.

The starting material was blood, obtained at baseline. This chain connects TRDV2 to TRDJ1, with 8 nucleotides matching TRDD3. This clonotype was obtained from a child who was a newborn, infant or young child, either healthy, febrile or measles-vaccinated (not recorded which). This CDR3 reads CACDTVVRGELGADKLIF. CDR3 DNA sequence: TGTGCCTGTGACACCGTGGTCCGGGGTGAACTGGGGGCCGATAAACTCATCTTT.